The source of this T cell receptor (beta chain) is a study of blood T cell repertoires in COVID-19. Study-level background: Researchers got acute and convalescent COVID-19 samples from the United States, Italy and Spain.

Enrollees, about 18 to 95 years old, lived in 24 US areas. Participant-reported clinical history was the basis for cohort assignment. All exposed participants met a person with COVID-19 within 2 weeks before entering the study. The repertoire was sequenced with immunoSEQ multiplex PCR; TCRdb's copy has only in-frame clones and lacks some. Of approximately 190,000 clones listed, around 83% are singletons. The CDR3 is made up of 16 amino acids. Germline trimming cut 4 bases from V and 2 bases from J; bases unmatched to any gene: 6. CDR1 and CDR2 from the germline V gene are MNHEY and SMNVEV (reference sequence).

The receptor was isolated from a woman in her 30s who had been exposed to COVID-19. The source material was PBMCs or T cells enriched from blood (not recorded which). This chain joins TRBV27 and TRBJ2-7; 12 bases line up with TRBD1. Written as DNA, the CDR3 is TGTGCCAGCAGTTCCCCTCGGGACAGGGGGCCCTACGAGCAGTACTTC. This gives the protein CASSSPRDRGPYEQYF.